Below are 7 T cell receptor beta chains sequenced from a single sample in a study of blood T cell repertoires in COVID-19. Assay: immunoSEQ multiplex PCR; the TCRdb copy retains only in-frame clones and omits some. This table holds about 210,000 clones, roughly 84% found once. Input material: PBMCs or T cells enriched from blood (not recorded which). These receptors originate from a man aged 30-40 years in a cohort exposed to, infected with or recovered from COVID-19 (not recorded which).

The chain recombines TRBV11-3 with TRBJ2-1, with D unresolved. The CDR3 sequence is 15 residues long. The ends were cut back, 1 base at V and 7 bases at J, with 14 bases in the middle. Germline lookup yields CDR1 SGHNT and CDR2 YENEEA. The CDR3 region is CASSLGMTRQNEQFF. CDR3 sequence (DNA): TGTGCCAGCAGCTTAGGAATGACCCGACAAAATGAGCAGTTCTTC.

The chain uses TRBV2 and TRBJ2-7; 13 nucleotides agree with TRBD2. With 4 bases clipped from V and 6 bases from J, the junction kept 12 bases outside the gene matches. CDR3 length equals 17 residues. Germline CDR1 reads SNHLY; CDR2 reads FYNNEI. This CDR3 reads CASSVTSGGVSISEQYF. CDR3 bases: TGTGCCAGCAGTGTTACTAGCGGGGGGGTCTCTATCAGCGAGCAGTACTTC.

This clone has just one count. The chain couples TRBV11-2 to TRBJ2-5; D possibly corresponds to TRBD2 (6 bases). CDR1 SGHAT and CDR2 FQNNGV come from the germline V gene. The CDR3 totals 16 residues. V lost 4 bases and J 1 base, leaving 16 bases between the germline ends. CDR3 in amino acids: CASSSRDGEAQETQYF. CDR3 nucleotide sequence: TGTGCCAGCAGCTCCCGTGACGGGGAGGCCCAAGAGACCCAGTACTTC.

This clone came up a few times. Written as DNA, the CDR3 is TGTGCCAGCAGCTTAGATACAGGGACAGTTTCCTACGAGCAGTACTTC. Translating it yields CASSLDTGTVSYEQYF. The chain is built from TRBV11-3 and TRBJ2-7, with 7 bases aligning to TRBD1. Losses at the gene ends were 0 bases for V and 1 base for J; bases not matched to a gene: 6. This CDR3 has 16 residues. Germline V lookup: CDR1 SGHNT, CDR2 YENEEA.

This clone was counted once. The V gene is TRBV18, the J gene TRBJ1-5; tentatively, D is TRBD1 (5 bases). Germline V gives CDR1 KGHSH, CDR2 LQKENI. V lost 2 bases to trimming and J lost 6 bases, with 17 bases between them. The CDR3 has 16 residues. The CDR3 spells CASSPLGREVGQPQHF. Here the CDR3 DNA reads TGTGCCAGCTCACCATTGGGCAGGGAGGTAGGTCAGCCCCAGCATTTT.

The CDR3, as DNA: TGTGCCAGCGCGAAGATCGGATTGGGGGGACTAGCGGGAGAAGATACGCAGTATTTT. Translated, it gives CASAKIGLGGLAGEDTQYF. The chain uses TRBV3-1 (or the pseudogene TRBV3-2) and TRBJ2-3, with TRBD2 identical over 14 bases. The V and J ends lost 8 bases and 5 bases, in that order; junction bases with no gene match: 18. Germline CDR1 and CDR2: LGHDT and YNNKEL (reference sequence). This CDR3 has 19 residues.

Comments on this clone: This sample includes further DNA sequences coding for the same CDR3. The chain recombines TRBV5-1 with TRBJ2-7, with 10 bases matching TRBD1. Germline CDR1 SGHRS, CDR2 YFSETQ. CDR3 length: 14 residues. The V segment lost 4 bases and the J segment 2 bases; nucleotides outside the gene matches: 3. This CDR3 is CASSPGQGAYEQYF. CDR3 in DNA: TGCGCCAGCAGCCCCGGACAGGGGGCCTACGAGCAGTACTTC.